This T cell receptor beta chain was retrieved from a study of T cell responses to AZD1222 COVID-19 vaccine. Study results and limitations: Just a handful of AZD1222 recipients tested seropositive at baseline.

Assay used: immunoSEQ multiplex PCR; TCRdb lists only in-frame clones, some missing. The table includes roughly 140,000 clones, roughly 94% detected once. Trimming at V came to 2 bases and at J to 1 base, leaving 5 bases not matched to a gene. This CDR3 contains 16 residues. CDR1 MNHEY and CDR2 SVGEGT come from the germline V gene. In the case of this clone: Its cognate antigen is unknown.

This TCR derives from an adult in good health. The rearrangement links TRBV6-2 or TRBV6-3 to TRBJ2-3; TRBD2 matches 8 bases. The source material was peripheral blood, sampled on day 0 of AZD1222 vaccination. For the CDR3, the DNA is TGTGCCAGCAGTTACGAAGGGCGGGAGGGCACAGATACGCAGTATTTT. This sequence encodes CASSYEGREGTDTQYF.